The rows below give T cell receptor beta chains drawn from one sample of a study of CD8 T cells in Susac syndrome. TCRdb called the immunoSEQ multiplex PCR reads again in MiXCR, with one record for every CDR3 protein. The table records around 230,000 distinct CDR3 sequences, 95% of them present only once. What was sequenced was CD4+ T cells from PBMCs. The receptors were sampled from a human donor with multiple sclerosis. Both conserved end residues are part of each CDR3. The D gene is left open where the match is weak. Clone size appears in some rows only: once, few, many, or a class for an expanded clone.

V: TRBV29-1; size: NA; J: TRBJ2-2; D: NA; CDR3: CSVRLMVGELFF; DNA: TGCAGCGTGCGCTTGATGGTCGGGGAGCTGTTTTTT
V: TRBV7-6; size: NA; J: TRBJ2-7; D: NA; CDR3: CASSLDPLTGEQYF; DNA: TGTGCCAGCAGCTTGGACCCTCTGACGGGTGAGCAGTACTTC
V: TRBV4-1; size: NA; J: TRBJ1-1; D: NA; CDR3: CASSPRMGVGWEAFF; DNA: TGCGCCAGCAGCCCCCGGATGGGGGTCGGATGGGAAGCTTTCTTT
V: TRBV12-3/TRBV12-4; size: NA; J: TRBJ2-7; D: NA; CDR3: CASREASGTPTSEQYF; DNA: TGTGCCAGCAGGGAAGCCTCCGGGACCCCTACGAGCGAGCAGTACTTC
V: TRBV20-1; size: few; J: TRBJ2-5; D: NA; CDR3: CSAGGETQYF; DNA: TGCAGTGCTGGGGGGGAGACCCAGTACTTC
V: TRBV19; size: NA; J: TRBJ1-5; D: NA; CDR3: CASSAPTGINQPQHF; DNA: TGTGCCAGTAGTGCCCCAACAGGGATCAATCAGCCCCAGCATTTT
V: TRBV4-1; size: NA; J: TRBJ2-1; D: NA; CDR3: CASSQPPVDNEQFF; DNA: TGCGCCAGCAGCCAACCCCCGGTAGACAATGAGCAGTTCTTC
V: TRBV20-1; size: NA; J: TRBJ1-2; D: TRBD1; CDR3: CSVFNRQGQGYTF; DNA: TGCAGTGTGTTTAATCGACAGGGACAGGGCTACACCTTC
V: TRBV28; size: NA; J: TRBJ1-5; D: NA; CDR3: CASRPILNQPQHF; DNA: TGTGCCAGCAGACCAATTTTAAATCAGCCCCAGCATTTT
V: TRBV29-1; size: NA; J: TRBJ2-2; D: TRBD1; CDR3: CSVERQGARGTGELFF; DNA: TGCAGCGTTGAACGACAGGGGGCGCGGGGAACCGGGGAGCTGTTTTTT
V: TRBV29-1; size: NA; J: TRBJ2-7; D: NA; CDR3: CSVGRQRYEQYF; DNA: TGCAGCGTTGGGCGGCAAAGGTACGAGCAGTACTTC
V: TRBV5-1; size: NA; J: TRBJ2-7; D: TRBD1; CDR3: CASSLRPGTGLYEQYF; DNA: TGCGCCAGCAGCTTGCGCCCCGGGACAGGGCTCTACGAGCAGTACTTC
V: TRBV7-6; size: NA; J: TRBJ1-5; D: NA; CDR3: CASSEGRDQPQHF; DNA: TGTGCCAGCAGCGAGGGTAGGGATCAGCCCCAGCATTTT
V: TRBV12-3/TRBV12-4; size: NA; J: TRBJ1-5; D: NA; CDR3: CASREGTQPQHF; DNA: TGTGCCAGCAGGGAAGGGACCCAGCCCCAGCATTTT
V: TRBV2; size: NA; J: TRBJ2-2; D: TRBD1; CDR3: CASRRDRVNTGELFF; DNA: TGTGCCAGCAGGAGGGACAGGGTGAATACCGGGGAGCTGTTTTTT
V: TRBV24-1; size: NA; J: TRBJ1-1; D: NA; CDR3: CATSDLAREGLGTEAFF; DNA: TGTGCCACCAGTGATTTGGCCAGGGAAGGCTTGGGCACTGAAGCTTTCTTT
V: TRBV20-1; size: NA; J: TRBJ1-1; D: NA; CDR3: CSAPTDSRGMNTEAFF; DNA: TGCAGTGCTCCGACGGACAGCCGGGGGATGAACACTGAAGCTTTCTTT
V: TRBV20-1; size: NA; J: TRBJ2-7; D: TRBD1; CDR3: CSAKWGQNPYEQYF; DNA: TGCAGTGCCAAATGGGGACAGAATCCCTACGAGCAGTACTTC
V: TRBV20-1; size: NA; J: TRBJ2-5; D: TRBD2; CDR3: CSARLAGIQETQYF; DNA: TGCAGTGCTAGACTAGCGGGGATACAAGAGACCCAGTACTTC
V: TRBV4-1; size: NA; J: TRBJ2-1; D: TRBD2; CDR3: CASSQDAGVYNEQFF; DNA: TGCGCCAGCAGCCAAGACGCGGGAGTCTACAATGAGCAGTTCTTC
V: TRBV20-1; size: NA; J: TRBJ2-7; D: TRBD2; CDR3: CSASPSGGEQYF; DNA: TGCAGTGCTAGCCCTAGCGGGGGTGAGCAGTACTTC
V: TRBV20-1; size: once; J: TRBJ2-7; D: NA; CDR3: CSAIPPTTYEQYF; DNA: TGCAGTGCTATACCTCCCACTACCTACGAGCAGTACTTC
V: TRBV2; size: NA; J: TRBJ1-2; D: TRBD1; CDR3: CASSELGQGKYGYTF; DNA: TGTGCCAGCAGTGAACTGGGACAGGGGAAGTATGGCTACACCTTC
V: TRBV7-9; size: NA; J: TRBJ2-5; D: NA; CDR3: CASSSRVETQYF; DNA: TGTGCCAGCAGCTCCAGGGTTGAGACCCAGTACTTC
V: TRBV6-1; size: NA; J: TRBJ2-1; D: TRBD1; CDR3: CASGLQGQAKLNEQFF; DNA: TGTGCCAGCGGCCTACAGGGACAGGCAAAACTCAATGAGCAGTTCTTC
V: TRBV29-1; size: NA; J: TRBJ2-5; D: NA; CDR3: CSVQVAETQYF; DNA: TGCAGCGTTCAGGTTGCCGAGACCCAGTACTTC
V: TRBV11-2; size: once; J: TRBJ2-2; D: NA; CDR3: CASSAPRAGRTGELFF; DNA: TGTGCCAGCAGCGCCCCTCGGGCAGGGCGAACCGGGGAGCTGTTTTTT
V: TRBV30; size: NA; J: TRBJ1-1; D: NA; CDR3: CAWSSGLGDTEAFF; DNA: TGTGCCTGGAGCTCAGGGTTGGGGGACACTGAAGCTTTCTTT
V: TRBV20-1; size: NA; J: TRBJ1-4; D: TRBD1; CDR3: CSARDGTGNEKLFF; DNA: TGCAGTGCTAGAGACGGGACAGGGAATGAAAAACTGTTTTTT
V: TRBV7-3; size: NA; J: TRBJ2-3; D: NA; CDR3: CASSPNRAEGTDTQYF; DNA: TGTGCCAGCAGCCCCAACCGGGCCGAGGGCACAGATACGCAGTATTTT
V: TRBV10-3; size: NA; J: TRBJ1-5; D: NA; CDR3: CAISPGSDQPQHF; DNA: TGTGCCATCAGCCCAGGGAGCGATCAGCCCCAGCATTTT
V: TRBV2; size: NA; J: TRBJ2-1; D: TRBD2; CDR3: CASSDNSGRASSYNEQFF; DNA: TGTGCCAGCAGTGATAATAGCGGGAGGGCGAGCTCCTACAATGAGCAGTTCTTC
V: TRBV6-2/TRBV6-3; size: NA; J: TRBJ2-6; D: TRBD2; CDR3: CASSRGESSGANVLTF; DNA: TGTGCCAGCAGCCGGGGGGAGAGCTCTGGGGCCAACGTCCTGACTTTC
V: TRBV7-9; size: NA; J: TRBJ2-1; D: TRBD1; CDR3: CASSLVQGAKFF; DNA: TGTGCCAGCAGCTTAGTTCAGGGGGCAAAGTTCTTC
V: TRBV28; size: NA; J: TRBJ1-2; D: NA; CDR3: CASISLEGRAVYGYTF; DNA: TGTGCCAGCATTAGCCTCGAGGGAAGAGCGGTCTATGGCTACACCTTC
V: TRBV20-1; size: once; J: TRBJ2-1; D: NA; CDR3: CSVTSYHEQFF; DNA: TGCAGCGTTACTAGTTACCATGAGCAGTTCTTC
V: TRBV3-1; size: NA; J: TRBJ1-4; D: NA; CDR3: CASSQEWQSEKLFF; DNA: TGTGCCAGCAGCCAAGAGTGGCAGTCGGAAAAACTGTTTTTT
V: TRBV7-9; size: NA; J: TRBJ1-2; D: NA; CDR3: CASSLLRDSQGYTF; DNA: TGTGCCAGCAGCCTGCTCCGGGACTCCCAAGGCTACACCTTC
V: TRBV24-1; size: NA; J: TRBJ2-1; D: TRBD1; CDR3: CATTSGTGQNNEQFF; DNA: TGTGCCACCACTTCCGGGACAGGTCAAAACAATGAGCAGTTCTTC
V: TRBV5-1; size: NA; J: TRBJ1-2; D: NA; CDR3: CASSRGVLDGYTF; DNA: TGCGCCAGCAGCCGCGGGGTCCTTGATGGCTACACCTTC
V: TRBV20-1; size: NA; J: TRBJ2-7; D: TRBD1; CDR3: CSAGRSGTGAYEQYF; DNA: TGCAGTGCTGGTAGATCCGGGACAGGGGCCTACGAGCAGTACTTC
V: TRBV11-1; size: NA; J: TRBJ2-5; D: TRBD2; CDR3: CASSRPGLGVGTQYF; DNA: TGTGCCAGCAGTCGTCCGGGACTAGGGGTCGGGACCCAGTACTTC
V: TRBV2; size: NA; J: TRBJ2-7; D: NA; CDR3: CASTLQGSSYEQYF; DNA: TGTGCCAGCACCCTACAAGGTTCCTCCTACGAGCAGTACTTC
V: TRBV11-1; size: once; J: TRBJ2-1; D: NA; CDR3: CASSLGDSLGAEQFF; DNA: TGTGCCAGCAGCTTAGGGGACTCCCTCGGCGCTGAGCAGTTCTTC
V: TRBV30; size: NA; J: TRBJ2-1; D: NA; CDR3: CAWIVGWKGSGEQFF; DNA: TGTGCCTGGATTGTCGGCTGGAAAGGGAGCGGGGAGCAGTTCTTC
V: TRBV4-1; size: once; J: TRBJ2-3; D: TRBD2; CDR3: CASSQDRGGRATGTQYF; DNA: TGCGCCAGCAGCCAAGATCGGGGCGGGAGGGCCACAGGGACGCAGTATTTT
V: TRBV29-1; size: NA; J: TRBJ2-1; D: TRBD1; CDR3: CSVRTGYEQFF; DNA: TGCAGCGTTAGGACAGGGTATGAGCAGTTCTTC
V: TRBV23-1; size: NA; J: TRBJ1-2; D: NA; CDR3: CASSQMGDYGYTF; DNA: TGCGCCAGCAGTCAAATGGGGGACTATGGCTACACCTTC
V: TRBV28; size: NA; J: TRBJ2-1; D: NA; CDR3: CASSLQLAPTYNEQFF; DNA: TGTGCCAGCAGTTTACAGCTAGCGCCCACCTACAATGAGCAGTTCTTC
V: TRBV20-1; size: once; J: TRBJ1-3; D: NA; CDR3: CSARDVNSGNTIYF; DNA: TGCAGTGCTAGAGACGTGAACTCTGGAAACACCATATATTTT
V: TRBV20-1; size: NA; J: TRBJ2-7; D: NA; CDR3: CSARDGMGDYEQYF; DNA: TGCAGTGCTAGAGACGGGATGGGGGACTACGAGCAGTACTTC
V: TRBV2; size: NA; J: TRBJ2-5; D: TRBD1; CDR3: CASSAYRGQETQYF; DNA: TGTGCCAGCAGTGCGTACAGGGGTCAAGAGACCCAGTACTTC
V: TRBV28; size: NA; J: TRBJ1-5; D: NA; CDR3: CASTSGNQPQHF; DNA: TGTGCCAGCACCTCCGGGAATCAGCCCCAGCATTTT